Sequencing of this T cell receptor (beta chain) was carried out in a study of shared clonotypes between healthy human individuals. Naive CD8 cells lacked CD45RO and underwent positive selection for CCR7, leaving out terminally differentiated effector memory CD45RA+ cells. General study findings and limits: Sharing across a few donors was seen in 4% to 5.5% of naive CD4 clonotypes.

Measured with immunoSEQ multiplex PCR; TCRdb has only the in-frame clones, and not every one. This table holds around 2,000,000 clones, under 95% found once. This clone came up a few times. Its antigen is currently unknown. The sample carries other DNA sequences with the same CDR3. The sequence was collected from a man between 18 and 29 years old in good health. Some clones in this sample may be carry-over from other donors' samples. The source material was naive CD8+ T cells from PBMCs.

DNA for the CDR3: TGTGCCAGCAGCGTAGGAGGGTCCGGGGCCAACGTCCTGACTTTC. Its protein is CASSVGGSGANVLTF. The chain carries TRBV9 and TRBJ2-6; D possibly corresponds to TRBD2 (5 bases). Germline V gene sequence: CDR1 SGDLS, CDR2 YYNGEE. The CDR3 consists of 15 residues. Between the trimmed V and J ends, which lost 0 bases and 4 bases, there was a span of 8 bases. Drawing the rest from reference TRBV9 and TRBJ2-6, the complete variable domain is DSGVTQTPKHLITATGQRVTLRCSPRSGDLSVYWYQQSLDQGLQFLIQYYNGEERAKGNILERFSAQQFPDLHSELNLSSLELGDSALYFCASSVGGSGANVLTFGAGSRLTVL.